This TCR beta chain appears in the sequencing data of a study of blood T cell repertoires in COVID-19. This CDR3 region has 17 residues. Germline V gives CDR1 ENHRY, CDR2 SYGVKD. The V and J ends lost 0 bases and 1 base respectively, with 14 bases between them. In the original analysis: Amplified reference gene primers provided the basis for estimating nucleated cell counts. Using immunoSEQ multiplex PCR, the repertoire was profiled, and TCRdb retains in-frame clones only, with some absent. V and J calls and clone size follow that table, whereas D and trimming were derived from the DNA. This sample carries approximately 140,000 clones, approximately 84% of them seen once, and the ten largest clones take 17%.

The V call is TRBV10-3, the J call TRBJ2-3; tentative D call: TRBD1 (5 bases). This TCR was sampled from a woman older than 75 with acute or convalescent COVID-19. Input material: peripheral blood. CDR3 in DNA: TGTGCCATCAGTGAGTCAACAGGCGGACGGGGCACAGATACGCAGTATTTT. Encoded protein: CAISESTGGRGTDTQYF.